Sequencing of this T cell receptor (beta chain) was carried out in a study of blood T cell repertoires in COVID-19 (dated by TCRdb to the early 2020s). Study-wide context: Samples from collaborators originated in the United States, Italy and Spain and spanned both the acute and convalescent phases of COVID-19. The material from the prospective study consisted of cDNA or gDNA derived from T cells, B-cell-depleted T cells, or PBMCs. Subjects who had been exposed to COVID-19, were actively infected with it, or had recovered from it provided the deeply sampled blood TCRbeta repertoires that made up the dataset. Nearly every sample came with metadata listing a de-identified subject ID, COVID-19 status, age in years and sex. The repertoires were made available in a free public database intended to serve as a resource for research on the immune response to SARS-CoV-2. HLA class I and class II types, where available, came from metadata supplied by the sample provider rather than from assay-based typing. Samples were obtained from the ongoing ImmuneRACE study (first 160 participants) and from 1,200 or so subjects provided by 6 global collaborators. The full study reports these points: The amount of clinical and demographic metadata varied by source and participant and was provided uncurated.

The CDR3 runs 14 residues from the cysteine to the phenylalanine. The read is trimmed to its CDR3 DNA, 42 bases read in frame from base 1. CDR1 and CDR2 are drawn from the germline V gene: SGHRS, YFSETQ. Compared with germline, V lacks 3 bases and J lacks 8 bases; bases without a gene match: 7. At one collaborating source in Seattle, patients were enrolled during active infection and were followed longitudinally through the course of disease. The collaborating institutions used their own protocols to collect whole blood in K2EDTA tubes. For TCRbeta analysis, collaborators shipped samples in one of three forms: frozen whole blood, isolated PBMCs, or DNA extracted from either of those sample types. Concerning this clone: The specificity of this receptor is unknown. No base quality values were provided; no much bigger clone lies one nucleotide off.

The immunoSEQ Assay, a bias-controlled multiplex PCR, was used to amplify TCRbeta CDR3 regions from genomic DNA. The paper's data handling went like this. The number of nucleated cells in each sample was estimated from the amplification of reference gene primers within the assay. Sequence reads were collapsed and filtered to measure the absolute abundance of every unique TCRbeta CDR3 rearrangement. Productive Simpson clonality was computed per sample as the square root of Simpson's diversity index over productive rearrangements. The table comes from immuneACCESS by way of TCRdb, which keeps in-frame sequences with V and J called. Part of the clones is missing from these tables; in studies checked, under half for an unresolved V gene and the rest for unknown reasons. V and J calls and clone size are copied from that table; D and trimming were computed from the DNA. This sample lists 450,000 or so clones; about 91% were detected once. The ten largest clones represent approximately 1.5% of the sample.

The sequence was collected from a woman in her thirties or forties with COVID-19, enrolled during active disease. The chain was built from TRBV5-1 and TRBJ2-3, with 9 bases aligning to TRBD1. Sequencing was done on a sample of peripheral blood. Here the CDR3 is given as CASSSGQGRGTQYF. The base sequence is TGCGCCAGCAGCTCCGGACAGGGGCGTGGTACGCAGTATTTT.